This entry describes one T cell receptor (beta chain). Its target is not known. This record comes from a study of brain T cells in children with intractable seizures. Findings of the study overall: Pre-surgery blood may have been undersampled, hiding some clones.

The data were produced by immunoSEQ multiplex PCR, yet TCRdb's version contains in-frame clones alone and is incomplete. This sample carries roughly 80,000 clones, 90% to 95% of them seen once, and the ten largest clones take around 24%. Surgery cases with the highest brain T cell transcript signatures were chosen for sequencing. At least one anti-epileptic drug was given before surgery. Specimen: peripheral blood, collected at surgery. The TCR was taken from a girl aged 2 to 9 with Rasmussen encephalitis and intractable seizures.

This CDR3 is CAWSVLRVGEGGRVEAFF. CDR3 nucleotides: TGTGCCTGGAGTGTACTTAGGGTCGGCGAAGGGGGCCGGGTCGAAGCTTTCTTT. The chain recombines TRBV30 with TRBJ1-1; 7 nucleotides align to TRBD1. CDR3 length: 18 residues. With 0 bases clipped from V and 8 bases from J, the junction kept 21 bases outside the gene matches. Germline CDR1 GTSNPN, CDR2 SVGIG (reference sequence).